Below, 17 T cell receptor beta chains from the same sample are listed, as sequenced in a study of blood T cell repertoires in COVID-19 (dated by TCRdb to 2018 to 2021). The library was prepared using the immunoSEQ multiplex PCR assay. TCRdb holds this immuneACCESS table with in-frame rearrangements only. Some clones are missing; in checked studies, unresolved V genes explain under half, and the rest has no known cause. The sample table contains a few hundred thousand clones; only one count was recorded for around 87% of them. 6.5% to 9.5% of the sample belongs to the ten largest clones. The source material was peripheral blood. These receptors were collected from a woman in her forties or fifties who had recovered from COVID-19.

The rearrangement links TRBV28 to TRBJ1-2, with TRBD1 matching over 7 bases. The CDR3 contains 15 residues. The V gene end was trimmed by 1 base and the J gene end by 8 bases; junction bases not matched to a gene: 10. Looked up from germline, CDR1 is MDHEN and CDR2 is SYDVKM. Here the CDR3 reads CASSLFSLQGRGYTF. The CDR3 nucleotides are TGTGCCAGCAGTTTATTCAGCCTACAGGGGCGAGGCTACACCTTC.

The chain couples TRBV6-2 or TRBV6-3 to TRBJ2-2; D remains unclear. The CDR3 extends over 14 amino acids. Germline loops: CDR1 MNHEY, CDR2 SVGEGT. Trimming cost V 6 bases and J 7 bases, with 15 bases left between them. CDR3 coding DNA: TGTGCCAGCAGCGTATCGGGTCGTCTCGGGGAGCTGTTTTTT. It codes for CASSVSGRLGELFF.

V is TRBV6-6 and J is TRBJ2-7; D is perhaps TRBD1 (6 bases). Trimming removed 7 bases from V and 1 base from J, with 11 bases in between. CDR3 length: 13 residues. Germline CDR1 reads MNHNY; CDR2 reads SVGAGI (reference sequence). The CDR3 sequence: CASKPTGSYEQYF. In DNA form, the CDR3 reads TGTGCCAGCAAACCCACAGGGTCCTACGAGCAGTACTTC.

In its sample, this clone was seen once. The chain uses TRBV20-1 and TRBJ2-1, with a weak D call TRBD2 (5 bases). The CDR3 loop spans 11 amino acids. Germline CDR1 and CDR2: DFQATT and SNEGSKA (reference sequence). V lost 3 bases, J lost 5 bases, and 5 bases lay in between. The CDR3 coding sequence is TGCAGTGCTAGGGAGGACAATGAGCAGTTCTTC. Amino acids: CSAREDNEQFF.

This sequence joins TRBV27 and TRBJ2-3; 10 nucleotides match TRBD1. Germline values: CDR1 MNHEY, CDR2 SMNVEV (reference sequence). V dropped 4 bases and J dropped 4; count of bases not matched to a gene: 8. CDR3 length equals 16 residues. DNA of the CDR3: TGTGCCAGCAGTTCACCGCTGACAGGGGGCGCAGATACGCAGTATTTT. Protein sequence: CASSSPLTGGADTQYF.

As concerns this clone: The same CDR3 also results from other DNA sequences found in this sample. The CDR3 DNA is TGCGCCAGCAGCCCCGACAGGGGGAACACTGAAGCTTTCTTT. It yields the protein CASSPDRGNTEAFF. The chain has TRBV5-1 and TRBJ1-1; 8 nucleotides align to TRBD1. Looked up from germline, CDR1 is SGHRS and CDR2 is YFSETQ. Trimming cost V 4 bases and J 1 base; bases outside gene matches: 3. The CDR3 totals 14 residues. The whole variable domain, filled in from reference TRBV5-1 and TRBJ1-1, reads KAGVTQTPRYLIKTRGQQVTLSCSPISGHRSVSWYQQTPGQGLQFLFEYFSETQRNKGNFPGRFSGRQFSNSRSEMNVSTLELGDSALYLCASSPDRGNTEAFFGQGTRLTVV.

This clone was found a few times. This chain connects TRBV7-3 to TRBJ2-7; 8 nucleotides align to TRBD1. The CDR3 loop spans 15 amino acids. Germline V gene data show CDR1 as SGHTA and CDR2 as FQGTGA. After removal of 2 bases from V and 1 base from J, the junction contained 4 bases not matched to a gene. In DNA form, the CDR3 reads TGTGCCAGCAGCTTATTCAGGGGGCCATCCTACGAGCAGTACTTC. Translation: CASSLFRGPSYEQYF.

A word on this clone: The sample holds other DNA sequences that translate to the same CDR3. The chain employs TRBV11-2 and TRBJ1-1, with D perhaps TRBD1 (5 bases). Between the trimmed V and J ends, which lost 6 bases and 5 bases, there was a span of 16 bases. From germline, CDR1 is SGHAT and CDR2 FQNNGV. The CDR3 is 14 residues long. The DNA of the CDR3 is TGTGCCAGCAGTTTTGGAGGGGCGAATACTGAAGCTTTCTTT. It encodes CASSFGGANTEAFF.

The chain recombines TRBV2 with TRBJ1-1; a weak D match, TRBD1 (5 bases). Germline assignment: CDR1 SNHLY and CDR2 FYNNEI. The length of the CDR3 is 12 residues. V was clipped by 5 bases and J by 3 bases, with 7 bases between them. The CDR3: CASSSGYTEAFF. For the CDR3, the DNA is TGTGCCAGCAGTTCAGGGTACACTGAAGCTTTCTTT.

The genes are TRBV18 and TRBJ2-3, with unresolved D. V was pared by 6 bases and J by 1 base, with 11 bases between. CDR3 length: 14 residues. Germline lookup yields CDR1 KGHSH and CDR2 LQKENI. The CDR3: CASSLSLRTDTQYF. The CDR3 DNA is TGTGCCAGCTCCCTCTCCCTCCGCACAGATACGCAGTATTTT.

The DNA for the CDR3 is TGTGCCACCAGTGAGAGGACAGGGTATGATCAGCCCCAGCATTTT. Translation: CATSERTGYDQPQHF. The chain recombines TRBV24-1 with TRBJ1-5, with TRBD1 identical over 8 bases. The CDR3 is 15 amino acids. V was clipped by 4 bases and J by 5 bases; unmatched bases: 6. The germline V gene has CDR1 KGHDR and CDR2 SFDVKD.

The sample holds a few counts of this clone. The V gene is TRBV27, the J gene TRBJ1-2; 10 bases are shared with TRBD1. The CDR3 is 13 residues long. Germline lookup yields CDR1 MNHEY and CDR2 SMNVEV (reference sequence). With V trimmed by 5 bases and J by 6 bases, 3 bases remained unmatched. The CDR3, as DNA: TGTGCCAGCAGTCTCGGGACAGGGGATGGCTACACCTTC. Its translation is CASSLGTGDGYTF.

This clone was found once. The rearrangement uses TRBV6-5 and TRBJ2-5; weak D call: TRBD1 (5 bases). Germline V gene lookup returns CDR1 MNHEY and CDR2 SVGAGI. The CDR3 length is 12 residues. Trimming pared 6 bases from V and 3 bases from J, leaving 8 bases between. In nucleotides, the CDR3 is TGTGCCAGCAGGTCAGGGAAAGAGACCCAGTACTTC. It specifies CASRSGKETQYF.

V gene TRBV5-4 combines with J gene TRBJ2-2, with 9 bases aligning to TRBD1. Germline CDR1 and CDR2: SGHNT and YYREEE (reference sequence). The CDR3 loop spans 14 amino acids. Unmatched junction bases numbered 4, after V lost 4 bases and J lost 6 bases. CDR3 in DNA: TGTGCCAGCAGCAGGACAGGGGAATCCGGGGAGCTGTTTTTT. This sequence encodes CASSRTGESGELFF.

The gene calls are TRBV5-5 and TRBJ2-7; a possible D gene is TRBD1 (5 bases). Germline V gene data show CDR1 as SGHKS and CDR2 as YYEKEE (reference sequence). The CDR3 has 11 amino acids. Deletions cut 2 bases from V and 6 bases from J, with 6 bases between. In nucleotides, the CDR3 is TGTGCCAGCAGCTTCAGGGCCGAGCAGTACTTC. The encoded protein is CASSFRAEQYF.

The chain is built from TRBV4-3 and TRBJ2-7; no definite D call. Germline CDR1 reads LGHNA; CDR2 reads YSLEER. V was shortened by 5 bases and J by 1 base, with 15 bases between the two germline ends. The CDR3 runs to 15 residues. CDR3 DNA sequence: TGCGCCAGCAGCTACCTTACCGGGTCATCCTACGAGCAGTACTTC. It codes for CASSYLTGSSYEQYF.

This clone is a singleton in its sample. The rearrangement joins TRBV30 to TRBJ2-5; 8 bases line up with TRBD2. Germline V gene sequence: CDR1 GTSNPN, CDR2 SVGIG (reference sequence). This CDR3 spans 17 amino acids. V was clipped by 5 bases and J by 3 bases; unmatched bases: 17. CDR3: CAWGLRWAGGSKETQYF. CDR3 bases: TGTGCCTGGGGACTCCGCTGGGCGGGGGGTTCTAAAGAGACCCAGTACTTC.